This entry features one TCR beta chain sequence. Its antigen is currently unknown. Germline-derived CDR1 and CDR2 are SGHTA and FQGNSA. The CDR3 has 18 residues. V was clipped by 3 bases and J by 0 bases; unmatched bases: 7. This sample stems from a study of blood T cells in healthy people across ages. Study outcomes and limitations: The lack of PBMC sorting stopped any conclusive naive versus antigen-experienced comparison. Age showed a roughly linear inverse relationship with TCR beta diversity per million T cells. Compared with aged donors, long-lived donors showed fewer expanded clones, suggesting selection.

Primed by a sample-barcoded 5' primer and a J-beta primer mix, a second PCR proceeded for roughly 7 to 11 cycles. A template-switch adaptor with 12 random nucleotides tagged each cDNA molecule. MiXCR, run by TCRdb on the 5' RACE reads, gives a single entry per CDR3 protein. Of around 1,800,000 distinct CDR3 sequences in the sample, around 42% were seen once. Source material: blood. The clonotype comes from a human donor in good health. The chain recombines TRBV7-2 with TRBJ2-3; the match to TRBD2 covers 12 bases. DNA for the CDR3: TGTGCCAGCAGCTTGAGAGGACTAGCGGGGATCAGCACAGATACGCAGTATTTT. It specifies CASSLRGLAGISTDTQYF.